This T cell receptor beta chain was captured by sequencing in a study of vaccination effects on CD4 cells after COVID-19. At the level of the study: The median interval between the second dose and post-vaccine sampling was 72 days.

Viral peptide pool expansion of antigen-specific CD4+ T cells preceded sequencing in the ViraFEST assay. CD4+ T cell isolation took place after about nine days of culture. The participants, recipients of two vaccine doses, got either BNT162b2 or mRNA-1273. A note on this clone: Antigen unknown.

TCRdb keeps only in-frame clones here, not all; method: immunoSEQ multiplex PCR. This sample has tens of thousands of clones; 82% occur once, and the top ten carry about 1.6%. Trimming pared 1 base from V and 0 bases from J, leaving 13 bases between. The germline V gene has CDR1 SGHRS and CDR2 YFSETQ. The CDR3 runs 16 residues. This chain joins TRBV5-1 and TRBJ1-2, with TRBD1 as a possible D gene (5 bases). This TCR derives from a human donor who received a COVID-19 vaccine. Some clones in this sample may be carry-over from other donors' samples. This sample comprised CD4+ T cells from PBMCs cultured with HCoV-NL63 spike peptides, obtained after COVID-19 vaccination. In nucleotides, the CDR3 is TGCGCCAGCAGCTTGACTCCAGGGATTTCTAACTATGGCTACACCTTC. Translated, it gives CASSLTPGISNYGYTF.